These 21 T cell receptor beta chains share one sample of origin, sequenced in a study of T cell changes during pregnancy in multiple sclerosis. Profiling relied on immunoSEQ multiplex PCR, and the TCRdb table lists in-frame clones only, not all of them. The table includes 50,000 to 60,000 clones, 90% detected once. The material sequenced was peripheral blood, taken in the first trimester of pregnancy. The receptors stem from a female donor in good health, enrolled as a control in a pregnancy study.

The CDR3 nucleotides are TGTGCCAGCAGAACATTCGGACTTGGCTACGAGCAGTACTTC. It specifies CASRTFGLGYEQYF. The chain links TRBV5-4 to TRBJ2-7; D possibly corresponds to TRBD2 (5 bases). The CDR3 loop spans 14 amino acids. CDR1 and CDR2 (germline): SGHNT, YYREEE (reference sequence). With 5 bases removed from V and 3 bases from J, the gap between germline ends came to 15 bases.

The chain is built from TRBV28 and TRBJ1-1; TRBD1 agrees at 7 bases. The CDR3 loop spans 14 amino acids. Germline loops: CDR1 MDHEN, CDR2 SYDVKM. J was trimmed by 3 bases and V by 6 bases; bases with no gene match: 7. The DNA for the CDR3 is TGTGCCAGCAGCCTGGGACAGAGGGACACTGAAGCTTTCTTT. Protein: CASSLGQRDTEAFF.

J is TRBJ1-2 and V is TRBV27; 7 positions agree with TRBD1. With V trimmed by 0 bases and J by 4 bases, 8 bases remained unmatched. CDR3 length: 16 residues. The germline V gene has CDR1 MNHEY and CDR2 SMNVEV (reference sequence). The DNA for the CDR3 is TGTGCCAGCAGTTTATCTTCCCGACAGGGTTTCTATGGCTACACCTTC. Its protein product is CASSLSSRQGFYGYTF.

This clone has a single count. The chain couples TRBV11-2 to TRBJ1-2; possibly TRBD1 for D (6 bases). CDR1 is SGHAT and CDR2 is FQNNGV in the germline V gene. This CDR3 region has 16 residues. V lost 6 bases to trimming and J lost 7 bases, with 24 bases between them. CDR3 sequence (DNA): TGTGCCAGCAGAGGGGGGACGGGGGGCGCTCCCTCTGGCTACACCTTC. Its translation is CASRGGTGGAPSGYTF.

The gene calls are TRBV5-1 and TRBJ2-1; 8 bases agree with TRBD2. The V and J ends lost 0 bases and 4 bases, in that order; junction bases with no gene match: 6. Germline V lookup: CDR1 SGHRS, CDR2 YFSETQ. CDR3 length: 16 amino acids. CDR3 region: CASSLATGGPYNEQFF. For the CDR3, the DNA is TGCGCCAGCAGCTTGGCTACGGGGGGGCCTTACAATGAGCAGTTCTTC.

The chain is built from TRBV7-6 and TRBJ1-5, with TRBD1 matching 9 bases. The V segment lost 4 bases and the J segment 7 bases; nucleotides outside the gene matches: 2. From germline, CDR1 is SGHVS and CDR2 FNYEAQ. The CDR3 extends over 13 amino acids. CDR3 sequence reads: CASSSDRGQPQHF. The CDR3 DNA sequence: TGTGCCAGCAGCTCCGACAGGGGGCAGCCCCAGCATTTT.

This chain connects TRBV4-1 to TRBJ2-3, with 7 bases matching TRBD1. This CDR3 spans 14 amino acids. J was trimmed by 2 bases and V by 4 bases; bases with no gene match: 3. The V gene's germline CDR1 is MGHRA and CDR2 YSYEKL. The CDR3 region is CASSPGTATDTQYF. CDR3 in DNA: TGCGCCAGCAGCCCAGGGACAGCCACAGATACGCAGTATTTT.

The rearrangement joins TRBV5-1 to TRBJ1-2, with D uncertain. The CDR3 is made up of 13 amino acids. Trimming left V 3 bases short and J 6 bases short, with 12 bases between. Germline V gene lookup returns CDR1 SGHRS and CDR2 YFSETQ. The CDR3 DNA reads TGCGCCAGCAGCTCCGACGGGAGTGATGGCTACACCTTC. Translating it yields CASSSDGSDGYTF.

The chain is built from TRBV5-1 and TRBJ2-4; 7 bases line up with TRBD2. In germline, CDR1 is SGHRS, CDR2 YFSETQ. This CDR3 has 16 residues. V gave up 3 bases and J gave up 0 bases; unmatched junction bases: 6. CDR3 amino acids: CASSSGEGLAKNIQYF. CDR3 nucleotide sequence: TGCGCCAGCAGCTCGGGGGAGGGCTTAGCCAAAAACATTCAGTACTTC.

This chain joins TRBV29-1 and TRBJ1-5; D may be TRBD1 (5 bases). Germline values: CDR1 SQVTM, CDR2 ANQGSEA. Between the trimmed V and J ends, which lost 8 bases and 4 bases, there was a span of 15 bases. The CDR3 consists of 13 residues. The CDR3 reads CSKTPGLNQPQHF. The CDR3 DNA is TGCAGCAAGACACCAGGGCTGAATCAGCCCCAGCATTTT.

CDR3 DNA sequence: TGTGCCAGCAGCCCAAGGGGGTCTGGAAACACCATATATTTT. This codes for CASSPRGSGNTIYF. The J gene is TRBJ1-3, the V gene TRBV7-8, with TRBD1 as a possible D gene (6 bases). CDR1 and CDR2 (germline): SGHVS, FQNEAQ. V lost 5 bases and J 1 base, leaving 9 bases between the germline ends. This CDR3 comprises 14 residues.

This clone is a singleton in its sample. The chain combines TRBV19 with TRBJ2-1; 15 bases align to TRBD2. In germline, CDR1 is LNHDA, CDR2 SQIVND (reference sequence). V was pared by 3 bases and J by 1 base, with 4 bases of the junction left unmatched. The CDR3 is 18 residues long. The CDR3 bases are TGTGCCAGTAGTATCGGGACTAGCGGGGGGTTATCCTACAATGAGCAGTTCTTC. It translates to CASSIGTSGGLSYNEQFF. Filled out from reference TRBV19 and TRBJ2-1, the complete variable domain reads DGGITQSPKYLFRKEGQNVTLSCEQNLNHDAMYWYRQDPGQGLRLIYYSQIVNDFQKGDIAEGYSVSREKKESFPLTVTSAQKNPTAFYLCASSIGTSGGLSYNEQFFGPGTRLTVL.

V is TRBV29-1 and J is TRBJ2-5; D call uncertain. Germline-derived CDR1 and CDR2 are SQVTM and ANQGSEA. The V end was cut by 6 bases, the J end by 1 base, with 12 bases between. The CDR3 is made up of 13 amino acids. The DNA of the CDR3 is TGCAGCGTCCCCGCGGTCTCCCAAGAGACCCAGTACTTC. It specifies CSVPAVSQETQYF.

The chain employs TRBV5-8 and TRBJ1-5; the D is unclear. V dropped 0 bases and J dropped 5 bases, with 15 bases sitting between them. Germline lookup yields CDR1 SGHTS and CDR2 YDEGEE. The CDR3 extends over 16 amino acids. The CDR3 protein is CASSLADAGMYQPQHF. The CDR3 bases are TGTGCCAGCAGCTTGGCGGATGCGGGGATGTATCAGCCCCAGCATTTT. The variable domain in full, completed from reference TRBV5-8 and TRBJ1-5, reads EAGVTQSPTHLIKTRGQQATLRCSPISGHTSVYWYQQALGLGLQFLLWYDEGEERNRGNFPPRFSGRQFPNYSSELNVNALELEDSALYLCASSLADAGMYQPQHFGDGTRLSIL.

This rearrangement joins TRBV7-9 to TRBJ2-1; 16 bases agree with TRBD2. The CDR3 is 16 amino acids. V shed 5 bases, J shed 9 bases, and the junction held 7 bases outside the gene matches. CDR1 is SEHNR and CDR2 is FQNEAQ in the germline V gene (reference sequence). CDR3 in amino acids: CASSLGLAGGQVEQFF. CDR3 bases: TGTGCCAGCAGCCTGGGACTAGCGGGGGGGCAGGTTGAGCAGTTCTTC.

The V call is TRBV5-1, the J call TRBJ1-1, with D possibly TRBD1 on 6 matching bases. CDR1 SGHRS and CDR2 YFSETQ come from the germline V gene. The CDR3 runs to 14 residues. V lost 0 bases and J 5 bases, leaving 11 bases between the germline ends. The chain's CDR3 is CASSLEGVGTEAFF. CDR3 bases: TGCGCCAGCAGCTTGGAGGGGGTAGGGACTGAAGCTTTCTTT. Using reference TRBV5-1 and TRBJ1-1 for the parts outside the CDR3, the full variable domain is KAGVTQTPRYLIKTRGQQVTLSCSPISGHRSVSWYQQTPGQGLQFLFEYFSETQRNKGNFPGRFSGRQFSNSRSEMNVSTLELGDSALYLCASSLEGVGTEAFFGQGTRLTVV.

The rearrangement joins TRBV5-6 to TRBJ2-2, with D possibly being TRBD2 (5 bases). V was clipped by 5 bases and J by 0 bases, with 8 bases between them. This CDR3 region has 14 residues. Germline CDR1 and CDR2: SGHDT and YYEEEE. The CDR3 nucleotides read TGTGCCAGCAGGGGAGTGCCGAACACCGGGGAGCTGTTTTTT. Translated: CASRGVPNTGELFF.

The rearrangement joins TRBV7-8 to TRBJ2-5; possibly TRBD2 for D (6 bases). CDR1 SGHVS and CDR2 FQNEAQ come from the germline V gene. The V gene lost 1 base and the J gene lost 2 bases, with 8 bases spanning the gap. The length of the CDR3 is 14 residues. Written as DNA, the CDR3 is TGTGCCAGCAGCTTAGGGCGGGGACAAGAGACCCAGTACTTC. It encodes CASSLGRGQETQYF. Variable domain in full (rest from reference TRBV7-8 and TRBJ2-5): GAGVSQSPRYKVAKRGQDVALRCDPISGHVSLFWYQQALGQGPEFLTYFQNEAQLDKSGLPSDRFFAERPEGSVSTLKIQRTQQEDSAVYLCASSLGRGQETQYFGPGTRLLVL.

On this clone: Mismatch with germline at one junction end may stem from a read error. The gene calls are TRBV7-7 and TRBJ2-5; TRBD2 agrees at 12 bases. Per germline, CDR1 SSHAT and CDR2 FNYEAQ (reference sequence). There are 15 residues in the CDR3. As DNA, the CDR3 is TGTGCTAGCAGATCGGGACTAGCGGGCCCGGAGACCCAGTACTTC. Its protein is CASRSGLAGPETQYF.

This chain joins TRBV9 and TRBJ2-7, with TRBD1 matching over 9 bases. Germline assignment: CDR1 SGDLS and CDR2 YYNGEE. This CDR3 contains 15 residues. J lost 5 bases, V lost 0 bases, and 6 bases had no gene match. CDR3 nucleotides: TGTGCCAGCAGCGTAGGGACAGGGGTGAGCGACGAGCAGTACTTC. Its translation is CASSVGTGVSDEQYF.

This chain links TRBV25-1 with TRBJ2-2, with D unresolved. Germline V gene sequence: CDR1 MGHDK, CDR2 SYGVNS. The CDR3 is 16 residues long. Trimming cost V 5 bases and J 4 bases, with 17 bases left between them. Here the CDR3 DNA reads TGTGCCAGCAGTCAACCGACATGGTACAGCACCGGGGAGCTGTTTTTT. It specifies CASSQPTWYSTGELFF.